One TCR beta chain is described in this entry. The antigen is not known. A second about 6 to 11 cycle PCR used barcoded and J-beta primers. TCRdb itself ran the 5' RACE reads through MiXCR, one entry per CDR3 protein. The sample consists of fewer than 750,000 distinct CDR3 sequences, around half of them appearing once. This sample was taken from a study of blood T cells in healthy people across ages. Study conclusions and caveats: A strong correlation between TCR beta diversity and naive T cell percentage was seen. Compared with aged donors, long-lived donors showed fewer expanded clones, suggesting selection.

The receptor's source is a man older than 75 in good health. Material: blood.

CDR3 amino acids: CSVPLPGAGFGYTF. The CDR3 bases are TGCAGTGTCCCCCTTCCGGGGGCCGGGTTTGGCTACACCTTC. The rearrangement joins TRBV20-1 to TRBJ1-2; a weak D match, TRBD1 (6 bases). The V end was cut by 7 bases, the J end by 7 bases, with 22 bases between. Per germline, CDR1 DFQATT and CDR2 SNEGSKA (reference sequence). The CDR3 extends over 14 amino acids.